This T cell receptor beta chain was obtained from a study of cytomegalovirus exposure and HLA in healthy donors (dated by TCRdb to 2016 to 2017). Some background on the complete study: An earlier analysis of approximately 640 of the donors reported about 290 Gb of sequence data and around 110 million unique TCR beta sequences from 150 million to 200 million T cells. An early release covering more than 500 HLA-typed donors comprised 300 to 350 gigabases of sequencing data and 65 million to 100 million unique TCR sequences. Among the approximately 420 genotyped donors, around 79% belonged to the genetic ancestry cluster associated with self-reported Caucasian donors. The study aimed to test whether signatures of past pathogen exposure could be identified by cataloging public T cell receptors. The study profiled the T cell repertoires of some 610 subjects by immunosequencing and related them to cytomegalovirus serostatus. In addition to the first cohort of approximately 670 subjects, a separate validation cohort of 100 to 150 different subjects was used. To predict cytomegalovirus infection status, the study combined high-throughput TCR immunosequencing, statistical association of individual TCRs with disease status, and machine learning. A later analysis re-analyzed previously published TCR beta repertoires from approximately 700 donors and added high-resolution HLA genotyping to study TCR occurrence patterns. Rather than drawing on any new phenotypic data, the later analysis identified candidate immune exposures from TCR beta sequences and the way those sequences occurred across donors. To decide whether each TCR beta V gene segment behaved as functional or pseudogenic, an earlier analysis of several hundred of the donors relied on high-throughput TCR beta sequencing. Donor age, sex, ethnicity and CMV serostatus were compiled alongside the repertoire data. In a later genetic analysis, genome-wide SNP genotypes for about three fifths of the 666 donors were used, and that subset was treated as a discovery cohort. Every discovery cohort repertoire had been produced on one sequencing platform. Class I and class II HLA loci were covered by the typing at four-digit resolution. The number of donors typed differed by locus, with about 629-630 for A, B, C, DRB1 and DQB1, roughly 520 for DQA1, 600 to 610 for DPA1, and 472 for DPB1. A few DR-DQ haplotypes were treated as single units for association and clustering because of strong linkage in the cohort. Among a few hundred genotyped donors of the cohort, an average of around 240,000 unique TCR beta nucleotide sequences were sequenced per donor, roughly a sixth of them non-productive. Findings and caveats that apply to the study as a whole: While some public TCRs were present in many individuals, most TCR sequences turned up only very rarely across donors. According to a later analysis, TCR association rates differed among HLA loci, with DRB1 alleles showing the most associated TCRs and HLA-C alleles showing the fewest. Only TCR beta chains were sequenced in this cohort, and the absence of alpha or paired-chain data limited detectable features. In a later analysis, about 16,000 TCR beta sequences were associated with specific HLA alleles at a false discovery rate of 0.05. Most CMV-associated TCR beta chains appeared to be HLA-restricted in a later analysis, and the HLA associations seemed to be driven largely by CMV exposure. A further reported finding was that TCR beta sequences accurately predicted the HLA-A and HLA-B alleles for most subjects in the first cohort. Presence/absence analyses assumed roughly uniform sequencing depth across donors, an assumption that may not hold. Linkage disequilibrium might explain the correlated functional status among segregating V segments, but an unknown experimental factor could not be excluded. In a later genetic analysis, fewer N-insertions in productive TCRs were reported among donors in an Asian-associated ancestry cluster than the roughly 670-donor mean. According to a later analysis, parvovirus B19, influenza, CMV and Epstein-Barr virus appeared linked to several top co-occurrence clusters. In an earlier analysis of several hundred of the donors, most TCR beta V segments were observed in productive rearrangements about 87% or about 30% of the time, broadly matching IMGT annotations. An association between a missense DCLRE1C variant and V-gene and J-gene trimming of TCR beta chains was found in a later genetic analysis and replicated in an independent cohort. The 87-base-pair reads could not distinguish some IMGT-functional V segments, including TRBV6-2 and TRBV6-3, so those segments were excluded. A cluster of highly shared sequence variants was judged likely to be a technical artifact of the sequencing pipeline. The classifier was reported to diagnose cytomegalovirus status with high specificity and sensitivity in both the original cohort and the validation cohort. Because counts were too low, about 17 rarely observed V segments, including chromosome 9 orphons, were excluded from the earlier analysis of several hundred of the donors. A total of 164 TCR beta chains were listed by the study as associated with cytomegalovirus. In vitro tests confirmed that a few of the cytomegalovirus-associated TCR beta chains recognize cytomegalovirus antigens. HLA typing was unavailable for some donors at each locus, so association tests used only the typed subset. When HLA alleles, especially DR and DQ, strongly co-occurred, attributing TCR associations to individual alleles was difficult. For the cohort, immune exposure information was limited to CMV serostatus. In a later analysis, HLA-associated TCR beta chains were found to be more clonally expanded and to have lower generation probabilities than equally common non-associated chains. The authors suggested that the approach could potentially be generalized to other disease states and immunological phenotypes.

For this clone: The antigen this receptor binds is unknown.

CDR1 and CDR2 are read off the germline V gene as KGHSH and LQKENI. Compared with germline, V lacks 8 bases and J lacks 2 bases; bases without a gene match: 13. Spanning cysteine to phenylalanine, the CDR3 consists of 17 amino acids. The sequence is cut down to CDR3 DNA, 51 bases in frame from base 1. The cohort comprised approximately 700 healthy bone marrow donors. Cohort members were all nominally healthy when sampled, although unrecorded immune exposures were likely present. The donor tested CMV seronegative and was one of the 352 seronegative cohort members. A peripheral blood sample was provided by each donor, and peripheral blood mononuclear cells were used for TCR beta sequencing. Genomic DNA was extracted from the blood cell samples with the Qiagen DNeasy Blood Extraction Kit. The library relied on the immunoSEQ multiplex PCR assay. A mixture of 60 forward primers for TCR Vbeta segments and 13 reverse primers for TCR Jbeta segments was used in the multiplex PCR. The CDR3 region of rearranged TCR beta genes was amplified from genomic DNA by a multiplex PCR assay. The amplified TCR beta libraries were sequenced on the Illumina HiSeq System as 87-base-pair reads. In the authors' own workflow: A later analysis tallied 75 million to 95 million unique TCR beta chains across the approximately 670 repertoires, and approximately 9.9 million of those chains were shared by two or more donors. Raw reads were error-corrected and collapsed into unique sequences with a nearest-neighbor algorithm that merged closely related sequences to remove PCR and sequencing errors. Alignment of CDR3 sequences to IMGT reference sequences was used to assign V, D and J gene segments. For a sequence to be retained, at least a six-nucleotide match to both a V gene segment and a J gene segment was required. A rearrangement counted as productive if the CDR3 had no stop codons and remained in frame with V and J, and every other rearrangement counted as non-productive. CDR3 was defined according to IMGT convention as the region running from the second conserved V-encoded cysteine to the conserved J-encoded phenylalanine. The earlier analysis of a few hundred of the donors excluded any sequence lacking an unambiguous match to a single V gene segment. In an earlier analysis of about 590 of the donors, a V segment was called functional when productive rearrangements were above 56.7%, and segregating when the standard deviation between donors exceeded 5%. To diagnose cytomegalovirus status from the catalog of TCR beta chain sequences, a statistical classification framework was built. V and J gene assignment, in a later analysis, came from comparing TCR nucleotide sequences with IMGT/GENE-DB human TR gene sequences. The TCRdist pipeline was used in a later analysis to assign CDR3 sequences and most-parsimonious VDJ recombination scenarios. A later analysis defined each TCR beta chain by its CDR3 amino acid sequence plus V-gene family, and excluded reads lacking a unique V-gene family. To address suspected cross-contamination and a sequencing artifact, a later analysis removed some 620 highly shared, low-generation-probability nucleotide sequences. For each public chain, a later analysis derived a clonal expansion index from normalized ranks of inferred template counts within each repertoire. In a later analysis, generation probabilities were computed using a VDJ recombination model fitted to out-of-frame rearrangements, and the results were checked against IGoR. In a later analysis, TCR-TCR, TCR-HLA and TCR-CMV co-occurrence was scored with hypergeometric tests, and a repertoire-size bias correction was applied to TCR pairs. A later analysis estimated false discovery rates by permuting HLA or CMV assignments 20 times. In a later analysis, co-occurring TCRs were grouped using DBSCAN, and TCRdist sequence similarity was added for clustering within HLA-allele-positive subsets. For co-occurrence clustering, repertoires with fewer than 30,000 or more than 120,000 public chains were excluded, along with 5 or 6 repertoires with anomalous nucleotide sharing. TCRdb took over this immuneACCESS table, retaining in-frame rearrangements with V and J assigned. Such tables are incomplete; in checked studies, under half of the missing clones stem from an unresolved V gene, and the remainder is unexplained. V and J calls and clone size come straight from that table; D and trimming were deduced from the DNA. The sample table holds 80,000 to 100,000 clones. Of the sample, 0.58% is held by the ten largest clones.

This TCR was sampled from a man aged 45 to 65 in good health and CMV-seronegative. Sample: PBMCs. The chain employs TRBV18 and TRBJ1-5; TRBD1 aligns with 9 central bases. The CDR3 corresponds to CASTTGTGFGRNQPQHF. The DNA sequence is given as TGTGCCAGCACGACCGGGACAGGGTTCGGTCGCAATCAGCCCCAGCATTTT.